A selection of T cell receptor beta chains follows, all from one sample in a study of T cell responses to AZD1222 COVID-19 vaccine. TCRdb's table, derived via immunoSEQ multiplex PCR, lists solely in-frame clones and lacks some. The repertoire holds over 120,000 clones, around 92% seen once, with about 1.9% in the top ten. Source: peripheral blood, taken on day 0 of AZD1222 vaccination. All receptors derive from an adult in good health. The conserved cysteine and the conserved F or W are not part of the CDR3 here. D genes are given only for firm matches.

V | D | CDR3
TRBV5-4 | TRBD1 | ASSWGGTGAYEQY
TRBV15 | TRBD1 | ATRRDRVTLEQY
TRBV4-2 | TRBD1 | ASSQLDRDSLYEQY
TRBV25-1 | . | ASSESGSVNYGYT
TRBV6-5 | TRBD1 | ASRDRERGQPQH
TRBV4-3 | TRBD2 | ASSQGLAGGSWYNEQF
TRBV7-6 | TRBD2 | ASSLVPAGVSYNEQF
TRBV7-9 | . | ASSISELAKNIQY
TRBV19 | . | ASTTGRFSGANVLT
TRBV7-3 | TRBD1 | ASSLTGLPPYGYT
TRBV29-1 | . | SVELLTRGEEKLF
TRBV21-1 | . | ASSKATGTSGGAGTGELF
TRBV18 | . | ASSPPHRLSGNTIY
TRBV9 | TRBD1 | ASSPRTGEDYGYT
TRBV4-1 | TRBD1 | ASSQVGTEFYNEQF
TRBV4-3 | . | ASSQVWGQSYEQY
TRBV9 | . | ASSVGGRPDGEAF
TRBV29-1 | TRBD1 | SVLQGATGELF
TRBV9 | . | ASSDPGGTPLGYT
TRBV6-5 | . | ASSYRGHQPQH
TRBV7-9 | . | ASSSLRGGDYEQY
TRBV2 | . | ASTPGVQETQY
TRBV28 | TRBD2 | ASSMPGTSGFNEQF
TRBV7-2 | . | ASSLVNREKVLT
TRBV7-9 | TRBD1 | ASYRGLSTDTQY
TRBV7-8 | . | ASSLVSGNQPQH
TRBV7-2 | . | ASSFGVMAGELF
TRBV11-2 | . | ASSQGGRVNIQY
TRBV21-1 | . | ASSTPQGGAYEQY
TRBV11-2 | . | ASSLARGGVTQY
TRBV5-5 | . | ASSITRSSYEQY
TRBV10-3 | TRBD1 | AISESWTGQNGGYT
TRBV11-3 | . | ASSPGQPTDEQY
TRBV7-9 | . | ASSSRDGFYGYT
TRBV7-9 | TRBD1 | ASSPQSGQGMEAF
TRBV19 | . | ASSSTYGYT
TRBV7-9 | . | ASTMGITYEQY
TRBV2 | . | ASSGRSSNQPQH
TRBV20-1 | . | SASRTRSYEQY
TRBV7-2 | . | ASSTPSSTDTQY
TRBV19 | TRBD1 | ASERTGGYT
TRBV10-3 | TRBD1 | ATGQGNYGYT
TRBV6-1 | TRBD1 | ASSEAFYRGAYNEQF
TRBV6-1 | . | ASSETRTGNTIY
TRBV14 | . | ASSQDGSRNYEQY
TRBV7-8 | . | ASSLITGELF
TRBV28 | TRBD1 | ASRTGSGWEQY